Listed below are T cell receptor beta chains from one sample, sequenced in a study of radiation and T cells in renal cell carcinoma. Some clones are missing from TCRdb's copy, which holds only in-frame ones; the method was immunoSEQ multiplex PCR. The sample has fewer than 9,000 clones; around three fifths are singletons. The source material was tumor tissue, sampled from a patient whose treatment was nephrectomy without radiotherapy. These receptors were taken from a woman in her 70s with renal cell carcinoma. The CDR3 runs from the conserved cysteine through the conserved F or W.

j_gene	v_gene	CDR3aa
TRBJ1-2	TRBV11-2	CASSPPASANYGYTF
TRBJ1-4	TRBV30	CAWSVGRSNEKLFF
TRBJ2-7	TRBV11-3	CASSPSGGDSYEQYF
TRBJ2-2	TRBV4-3	CASSQEPVVAGELFF
TRBJ1-4	TRBV5-1	CASSQAPAGTGEKLFF
TRBJ2-7	TRBV7-3	CASSVQGGSPYEQYF
TRBJ2-2	TRBV2	CASRRSMAGELFF
TRBJ2-7	TRBV5-5	CASSPWGGSYEQYF
TRBJ1-5	TRBV2	CASSPGQGYQPQHF
TRBJ1-2	TRBV7-9	CASSLETGGYTF
TRBJ1-2	TRBV19	CASSPWEGYYGYTF
TRBJ2-7	TRBV7-2	CASSLGGKTYEQYF
TRBJ2-1	TRBV7-3	CASSLSGSYNEQFF
TRBJ2-5	TRBV9	CASSVGRRSGAQETQYF
TRBJ2-1	TRBV27	CASSSTGFGSYNEQFF
TRBJ2-5	TRBV7-9	CASSSRGTQYF
TRBJ1-2	TRBV7-9	CASSLAGDVTGYTF
TRBJ1-2	TRBV19	CASSIGDRSGYTF
TRBJ1-5	TRBV6-6	CASSYGDTNNQPQHF
TRBJ2-5	TRBV5-7	CASSLGRDYLETQYF
TRBJ1-1	TRBV19	CASSPPRAYTEAFF
TRBJ2-2	TRBV9	CASSVVGTGELFF
TRBJ2-1	TRBV2	CASSETSGGAQQFF
TRBJ1-1	TRBV7-9	CASSLAGEGTEAFF
TRBJ2-3	TRBV4-1	CASSQDRSGTSTDTQYF
TRBJ2-3	TRBV5-6	CASSWDSRDTQYF
TRBJ1-3	TRBV14	CASSQDLVGTGGENTIYF
TRBJ2-3	TRBV2	CASSLRGEGITDTQYF
TRBJ1-5	TRBV4-1	CASSQPGQLNQPQHF
TRBJ1-2	TRBV30	CACIRVGYTF
TRBJ1-1	TRBV6-1	CASSEAGKAFF
TRBJ1-2	TRBV19	CASSLFTNYGYTF
TRBJ2-7	TRBV7-3	CASSPGTGYEQYF
TRBJ1-1	TRBV4-1	CASSPEGLGPEAFF
TRBJ2-3	TRBV10-2	CASRTGLSTDTQYF
TRBJ2-7	TRBV18	CASSPEGLGSYEQYF
TRBJ2-7	TRBV2	CASYPLETSGVEQYF
TRBJ2-1	TRBV4-1	CASSQDRGRGTWFF
TRBJ1-6	TRBV6-1	CASSEAAGRRNSPLHF
NA	TRBV7-2	CASSLAQGPIQYF
TRBJ2-7	TRBV27	CASSLSLGRTYEQYF
TRBJ1-1	TRBV19	CASSLNRMNTEAFF
TRBJ2-3	TRBV11-2	CASSSPRYTQYF
TRBJ2-3	TRBV4-1	CASSRTSGGAEDTQYF
TRBJ1-2	TRBV12-5	CASGFFRGNYGYTF
TRBJ1-5	TRBV2	CASSPGQGNQPQHF
TRBJ2-1	TRBV9	CASSDGTSGEGYNEQFF
TRBJ2-7	TRBV30	CAWSGFGDEQYF
TRBJ1-1	TRBV10-3	CAISDSTEDTEAFF
TRBJ1-3	TRBV27	CASSPEVPGNTIYF
TRBJ2-5	TRBV4-3	CASSSGLAGGQATQYF
TRBJ2-1	TRBV14	CASRRGGLSSYNEQFF
TRBJ2-7	TRBV15	CATSRDYSPNNEQYF
TRBJ2-1	TRBV4-2	CASSQVGAGGLNEQFF
TRBJ2-5	TRBV5-1	CASSLSRQGRVQETQYF
TRBJ2-2	TRBV7-9	CASSLVGSQYTGELFF
TRBJ1-5	TRBV15	CATSRDTGNNQPQHF
TRBJ2-1	TRBV7-2	CASSQGAGTQGFF
TRBJ2-3	TRBV5-5	CASSLKGTDTIAQYF
TRBJ1-1	TRBV5-1	CASSLVVSNTEAFF